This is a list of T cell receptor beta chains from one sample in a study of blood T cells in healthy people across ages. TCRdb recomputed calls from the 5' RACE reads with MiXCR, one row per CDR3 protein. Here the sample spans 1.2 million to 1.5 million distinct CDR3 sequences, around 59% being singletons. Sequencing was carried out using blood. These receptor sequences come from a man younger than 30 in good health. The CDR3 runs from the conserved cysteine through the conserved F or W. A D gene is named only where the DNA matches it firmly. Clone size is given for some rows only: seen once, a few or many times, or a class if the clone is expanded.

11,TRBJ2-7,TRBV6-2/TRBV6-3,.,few,CATSRAYEQYF,TGTGCCACTTCAAGAGCCTACGAGCAGTACTTC
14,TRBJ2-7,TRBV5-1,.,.,CASTMGSLAYEQYF,TGCGCCAGCACTATGGGATCTCTAGCTTACGAGCAGTACTTC
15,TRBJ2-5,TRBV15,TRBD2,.,CATSHPSGRRETQYF,TGTGCCACCAGCCACCCTAGCGGGAGAAGAGAGACCCAGTACTTC
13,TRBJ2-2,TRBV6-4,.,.,CASSDFNTGELFF,TGTGCCAGCAGTGACTTTAACACCGGGGAGCTGTTTTTT
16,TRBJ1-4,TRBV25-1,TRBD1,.,CASSAGQFGRDEKLFF,TGTGCCAGCAGTGCGGGACAGTTCGGCCGAGACGAAAAACTGTTTTTT
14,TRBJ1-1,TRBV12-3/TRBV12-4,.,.,CASSFAPALTEAFF,TGTGCCAGCAGTTTTGCCCCGGCCCTAACTGAAGCTTTCTTT
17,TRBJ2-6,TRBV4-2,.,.,CASSQVGGNSGANVLTF,TGTGCCAGCAGCCAAGTGGGTGGGAACTCTGGGGCCAACGTCCTGACTTTC
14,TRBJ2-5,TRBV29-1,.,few,CSVEVGGDQETQYF,TGCAGCGTTGAAGTTGGGGGAGACCAAGAGACCCAGTACTTC
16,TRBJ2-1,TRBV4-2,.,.,CASSQVTTGARNEQFF,TGTGCCAGCAGCCAAGTCACGACGGGCGCGAGGAATGAGCAGTTCTTC
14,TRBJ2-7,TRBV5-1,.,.,CASSSLGSLYEQYF,TGCGCCAGCAGCTCCTTAGGTTCACTCTACGAGCAGTACTTC
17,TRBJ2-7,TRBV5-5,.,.,CASSVDPTGMGSYEQYF,TGTGCCAGCAGCGTGGATCCAACAGGGATGGGCTCCTACGAGCAGTACTTC
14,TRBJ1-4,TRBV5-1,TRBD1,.,CASSLAPTDRVVFF,TGCGCCAGCAGCTTGGCCCCCACCGACAGGGTGGTGTTTTTT
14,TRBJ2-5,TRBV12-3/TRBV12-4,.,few,CASSLMEIQETQYF,TGTGCCAGCAGTTTAATGGAGATCCAAGAGACCCAGTACTTC
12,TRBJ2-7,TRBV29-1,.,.,CSVEMGGYEQYF,TGCAGCGTCGAAATGGGGGGCTACGAGCAGTACTTC
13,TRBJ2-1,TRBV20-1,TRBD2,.,CSASSGTYNEQFF,TGCAGTGCCTCTAGCGGGACTTACAATGAGCAGTTCTTC
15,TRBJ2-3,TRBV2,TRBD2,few,CASSETSGGTDTQYF,TGTGCCAGCAGTGAAACTAGCGGGGGCACAGATACGCAGTATTTT
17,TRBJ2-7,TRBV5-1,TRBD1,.,CASSGQLDRGAYYEQYF,TGCGCCAGCAGCGGCCAACTTGACAGGGGGGCTTACTACGAGCAGTACTTC
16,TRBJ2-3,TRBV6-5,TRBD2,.,CASSKGLAGESNTQYF,TGTGCCAGCAGCAAGGGACTAGCGGGAGAGTCTAATACGCAGTATTTT
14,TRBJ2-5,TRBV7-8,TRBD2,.,CASTAPSGLETQYF,TGTGCCAGCACTGCGCCTAGCGGTTTGGAGACCCAGTACTTC
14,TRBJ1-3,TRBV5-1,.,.,CASSLGISGNTIYF,TGCGCCAGCAGCTTGGGCATCTCTGGAAACACCATATATTTT
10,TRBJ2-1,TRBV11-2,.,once,CASSSMKQFF,TGTGCCAGCAGCTCCATGAAGCAGTTCTTC
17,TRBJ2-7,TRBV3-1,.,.,CASSQRPGAGPAYEQYF,TGTGCCAGCAGCCAACGTCCGGGCGCGGGACCAGCCTACGAGCAGTACTTC
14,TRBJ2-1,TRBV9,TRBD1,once,CASSDSTGGNEQFF,TGTGCCAGCAGCGATTCGACAGGGGGCAATGAGCAGTTCTTC
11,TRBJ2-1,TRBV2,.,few,CASSGNNEQFF,TGTGCCAGCAGTGGTAACAATGAGCAGTTCTTC
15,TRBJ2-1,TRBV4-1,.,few,CASSHQGTRYNEQFF,TGCGCCAGCAGCCACCAGGGGACCCGTTACAATGAGCAGTTCTTC
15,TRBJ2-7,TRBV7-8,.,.,CASSPWRDRVYEQYF,TGTGCCAGCAGCCCGTGGCGGGACAGAGTCTACGAGCAGTACTTC
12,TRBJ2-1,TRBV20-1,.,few,CSSTTIGNEQFF,TGCAGTTCAACTACTATCGGGAATGAGCAGTTCTTC
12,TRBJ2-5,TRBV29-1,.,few,CSVGSAGLTQYF,TGCAGCGTTGGGAGCGCGGGTTTGACCCAGTACTTC
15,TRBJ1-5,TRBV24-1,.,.,CATSAWDGEDQPQHF,TGTGCCACCAGTGCGTGGGACGGAGAAGATCAGCCCCAACATTTT
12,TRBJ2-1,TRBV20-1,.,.,CSARASTILQFF,TGCAGTGCTAGAGCGTCGACTATACTGCAGTTCTTC
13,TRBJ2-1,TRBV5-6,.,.,CASRPWGYNEQFF,TGTGCCAGCAGACCGTGGGGTTACAATGAGCAGTTCTTC
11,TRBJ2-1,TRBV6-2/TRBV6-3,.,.,CASSNRDNQFF,TGTGCCAGCAGTAACCGGGACAATCAGTTCTTC
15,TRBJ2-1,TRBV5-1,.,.,CASSLLVAEYNEQFF,TGCGCCAGCAGCTTGCTGGTAGCGGAGTACAATGAGCAGTTCTTC
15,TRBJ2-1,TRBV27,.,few,CASWTGPPTYNEQFF,TGTGCCAGCTGGACCGGACCGCCTACCTACAATGAGCAGTTCTTC
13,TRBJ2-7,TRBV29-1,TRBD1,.,CSVEGQTTYEQYF,TGCAGCGTTGAGGGACAGACCACCTACGAGCAGTACTTC
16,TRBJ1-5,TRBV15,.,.,CATSRDIGSNNQPQHF,TGTGCCACCAGCAGAGATATCGGATCGAACAATCAGCCCCAGCATTTT
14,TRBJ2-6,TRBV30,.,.,CAVPRVSGANVLTF,TGTGCCGTACCCAGGGTCTCTGGGGCCAACGTCCTGACTTTC
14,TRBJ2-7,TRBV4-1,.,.,CASSQDPTNYEQYF,TGCGCCAGCAGCCAAGACCCGACCAACTACGAGCAGTACTTC
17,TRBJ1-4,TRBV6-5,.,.,CASSYSNYAGINEKLFF,TGTGCCAGCAGTTACTCGAATTATGCAGGGATTAATGAAAAACTGTTTTTT
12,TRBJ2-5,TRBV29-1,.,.,CSLSGQRETQYF,TGCAGCCTCTCCGGACAGCGAGAGACCCAGTACTTC
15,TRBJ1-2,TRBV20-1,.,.,CSASPQGTVPYGYTF,TGCAGTGCTTCCCCTCAAGGAACAGTCCCCTATGGCTACACCTTC
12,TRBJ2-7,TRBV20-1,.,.,CSASQASYEQYF,TGCAGTGCTAGTCAGGCGAGCTACGAGCAGTACTTC
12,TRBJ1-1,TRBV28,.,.,CASSLPTTEAFF,TGTGCCAGCAGTTTACCAACCACTGAAGCTTTCTTT
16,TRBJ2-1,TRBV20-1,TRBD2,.,CSARDGASGGPNEQFF,TGCAGTGCTAGAGATGGCGCTAGCGGGGGGCCGAATGAGCAGTTCTTC
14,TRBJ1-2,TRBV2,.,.,CASSEAGGGYGYTF,TGTGCCAGCAGTGAAGCGGGGGGCGGCTATGGCTACACCTTC
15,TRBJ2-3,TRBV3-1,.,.,CASSPWGLGTDTQYF,TGTGCCAGCAGCCCATGGGGCTTGGGCACAGATACGCAGTATTTT
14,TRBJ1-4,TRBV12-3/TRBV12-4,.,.,CASSLLSTNEKLFF,TGTGCCAGCAGTTTACTTTCGACTAATGAAAAACTGTTTTTT
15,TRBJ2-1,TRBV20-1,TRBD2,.,CSAPEAGGAYNEQFF,TGCAGTGCTCCCGAGGCCGGGGGGGCCTACAATGAGCAGTTCTTC
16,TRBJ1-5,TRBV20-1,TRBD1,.,CSATRDSRGTGQPQHF,TGCAGTGCCACTAGGGACAGCAGGGGTACGGGTCAGCCCCAGCATTTT
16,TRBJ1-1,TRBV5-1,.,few,CASSLDLGRPGAEAFF,TGCGCCAGCAGCTTGGACTTGGGACGCCCGGGGGCTGAAGCTTTCTTT
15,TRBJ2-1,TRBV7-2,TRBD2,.,CASSFPSGRGNEQFF,TGTGCCAGCAGCTTTCCTAGCGGGAGGGGTAATGAGCAGTTCTTC
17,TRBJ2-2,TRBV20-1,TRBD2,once,CSARDEWRGGKTGELFF,TGCAGTGCTAGAGATGAGTGGCGGGGGGGTAAAACCGGGGAGCTGTTTTTT
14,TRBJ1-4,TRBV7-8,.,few,CASSVTVSNEKLFF,TGTGCCAGCAGCGTGACAGTCTCTAATGAAAAACTGTTTTTT
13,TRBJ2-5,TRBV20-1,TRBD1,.,CSAKPGGEETQYF,TGCAGTGCTAAACCAGGGGGCGAGGAGACCCAGTACTTC
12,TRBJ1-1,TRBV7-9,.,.,CASSLMRDEAFF,TGTGCCAGCAGCTTAATGCGGGATGAAGCTTTCTTT
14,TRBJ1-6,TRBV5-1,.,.,CASSLDGNNSPLHF,TGCGCCAGCAGCTTGGACGGGAATAATTCACCCCTCCACTTT
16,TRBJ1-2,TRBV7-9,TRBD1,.,CASSTPGARGNYGYTF,TGTGCCAGCAGCACTCCCGGGGCCAGGGGGAACTATGGCTACACCTTC
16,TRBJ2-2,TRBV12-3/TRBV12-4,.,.,CASSPPRTENTGELFF,TGTGCCAGCAGTCCCCCTCGGACGGAGAACACCGGGGAGCTGTTTTTT